The clone carrying this TCR beta chain was detected a few times. The antigen remains undetermined. This sample is drawn from a study of T cell repertoires in cytomegalovirus infection. Study-level background: CMV epitopes, recently identified HLA-C-restricted and well-studied HLA-B-restricted, were used. Public TCR beta signatures provided an indication of both CMV infection and a matching HLA type. Notes on the study in general: It was HLA-C-restricted CMV-specific TCR beta clonotypes that dominated the response ex vivo.

MiXCR, applied by TCRdb to the reads, yields one record per CDR3 protein. The sample holds a few hundred thousand distinct CDR3 sequences, approximately 40% seen once. The trim removed 6 bases at V and 5 bases at J, leaving 12 bases unmatched. CDR3 length: 16 residues. The chain is built from TRBV12-3 or TRBV12-4 and TRBJ2-5; 10 bases are a match to TRBD2. The TCR sequence derives from a human donor in good health (CMV status not recorded). Some clones in this sample may be carry-over from other donors' samples. Here the sequenced sample was cultured PBMCs, taken from culture after CMV antigen stimulation. The CDR3 DNA is TGTGCCAGCAGGCCAAGAGCGGGGGGGCCTTGGGAGACCCAGTACTTC. Protein product: CASRPRAGGPWETQYF.